Sequencing of this T cell receptor (beta chain) was carried out in a study of identical twins. Whole-study findings and limits: For cord blood, abundant beta clonotypes had fewer insertions, unlike memory repertoires, which showed none. Within monozygotic twins, out-of-frame TCR alpha sharing was underestimated by the models. Researchers reported excess low generation probability among twin-shared out-of-frame alpha sequences.

With respect to this clonotype: Its cognate antigen is unknown.

TCRdb called the 5' RACE reads again in MiXCR, with one record for every CDR3 protein. Of 750,000 to 950,000 distinct CDR3 sequences listed, about 12% were seen once; the top ten hold around 1.6%. This sample also belongs to another study, concerning yellow fever vaccine responses in identical twins. That source adds: After vaccination, twins' T cell response reportedly seemed partly convergent, partly personalized.

This TCR was sampled from a woman between 18 and 29 years old in good health. The sequencing input was PBMCs.

The CDR3 region has the DNA TGTGCCAGCAGTTTTTGGACGGGGGGTCGCGAGCAGTACGTC. This gives the protein CASSFWTGGREQYV. This rearrangement joins TRBV28 to TRBJ2-7, with 7 bases lining up with TRBD2. This CDR3 region has 14 residues. Losses at the gene ends were 3 bases for V and 6 bases for J; bases not matched to a gene: 8. Germline loops: CDR1 MDHEN, CDR2 SYDVKM.